This T cell receptor beta chain appears in the sequencing data of a study of T cells after yellow fever vaccination. Whole-study findings and limits: Almost all vaccine-responding clonotypes escaped detection in sorted memory subsets on day 0.

The table lists this clonotype with many counts. Template switching with 5'RACE generated the TCR cDNA and added a universal primer site and UMIs. TCRdb reprocessed the 5' RACE reads with MiXCR, giving one entry per CDR3 protein. Counted here are roughly 28,000 distinct CDR3 sequences, around 4.3% occurring once; the ten biggest clones make up around 40%. Germline assignment: CDR1 SGHTA and CDR2 FQGNSA. This CDR3 has 19 amino acids. V was trimmed by 5 bases and J by 5 bases, leaving 28 bases between them. The sequencing here drew on PBMCs, either bulk or a sorted T-cell subset (CD4+, CD8+, memory, or dextramer-sorted; not recorded which), taken on the day of the yellow fever booster vaccination. J is TRBJ2-1 and V is TRBV7-2, with TRBD2 as a possible D gene (5 bases). This TCR was recovered from a man aged 18 to 35 who received the YFV17D yellow fever vaccine. The CDR3 DNA sequence: TGTGCCAGCAGCCCCTCCCGGATTACAGTCGCAGCGAGGGACAATGAGCAGTTCTTC. Translating it yields CASSPSRITVAARDNEQFF.